This T cell receptor (beta chain) was documented in a study of T cells in Graves' hyperthyroidism and ophthalmopathy (dated by TCRdb to between 2018 and 2021). Background on the whole study: To identify TCR V-J signatures that set the groups apart, the researchers used a discovery cohort of 90 to 100 patients, made up of some 41 with Graves' ophthalmopathy and 55 to 65 with stable Graves' hyperthyroidism. The approximately 90 discovery patients were divided at random into training and test sets in a 7:3 ratio. The study also compared thyroid tissue and blood T-cell repertoires from five or six Graves' hyperthyroidism patients. The paper reports TCR Vbeta CDR3 sequencing of over 130 peripheral blood samples: over 40 ophthalmopathy, under 85 hyperthyroidism and about 17 progressor patients. Following sampling, methimazole starting at 30 mg daily was given to hyperthyroidism patients, and high-dose intravenous methylprednisolone was given to ophthalmopathy patients. An independent validation cohort of under 20 hyperthyroidism patients and approximately 15 patients who later progressed to ophthalmopathy tested prospective prediction of ophthalmopathy. The investigation overall reported the following: A 13 V-J signature model separated ophthalmopathy from stable hyperthyroidism, with nearly 90% sensitivity and 81.08% specificity in cross-validation and 80%/75% in testing. Sample size was not statistically predetermined, and investigators were not blinded to group allocation. Blood samples also contained most of the expanded thyroid clonotypes (frequency above 0.001), which suggests that blood repertoires may reflect thyroid immune responses. In validation, the model predicted progression to ophthalmopathy with about 71% sensitivity and over 72% specificity, a median of roughly seven months before onset.

From cysteine to phenylalanine, the CDR3 is 11 amino acids long. The entry retains the CDR3 DNA only, 33 bases that are in frame from base 1. V is clipped by 2 bases and J by 7 bases, and the sequence between their germline boundaries is 2 bases long. A note on this clonotype: The antigen it recognizes is unknown. The record has no base qualities; no much larger clone is one base away.

The TCR beta CDR3 regions were amplified from the RNA transcripts. The TCR CDR3 was subjected to a first round of RT-PCR using the HTBI primer set and the Qiagen OneStep RT-PCR kit. A second multiplex PCR round built the libraries, followed by size selection and purification. Paired-end sequencing of the libraries was performed with 100 bp reads on an Illumina HiSeq2000. The authors' pipeline ran thus. Raw data were processed with SOAPnuke, discarding reads with adapters, uncalled bases, mean Phred below 15, or no exact constant-primer or identifier match. COPE v1.2.5 was used to merge the high-quality paired reads, and each unique nucleotide sequence was defined as a clonotype. Clonotypes were aligned to IMGT TRBV, TRBD and TRBJ reference segments using MiTCR v1.1. Analysis was restricted to V-J combinations with a frequency above 0.0001, which covered about 99% of repertoires. The TCS score was defined as the ratio of F50 (clonal expansion) to E x V (chaos), calculated using BLOSUM62-based TCRdist between CDR3 peptides within each V-J. Welch's t-statistics and random forest reduced approximately 520 V-J features to roughly 13, which were used in a naive Bayes classifier (R e1071). TCRdb's own reprocessing of the public reads used fastp at Q25 and MiXCR and kept productive beta chains. When rows share a CDR3 protein, they turn into one entry using the most common DNA and genes. For this entry, the V and J calls and clone size follow TCRdb and not the study's own pipeline. For this sample the table gives hundreds of thousands of distinct CDR3 sequences, of which approximately 44% were detected only once. The ten largest clones take up 8.2% of the sample.

Stable Graves' hyperthyroidism was defined as no progression to ophthalmopathy during 18 months of follow-up. Hyperthyroidism patients were newly diagnosed, had a disease duration of under 2 months, and were aged 18 to 65 years. The study excluded patients with uncontrolled infections, other autoimmune diseases, pregnancy or lactation. Diagnoses relied on clinical symptoms, serum thyroxine and TRAb, thyroid ultrasound and orbital computed tomography. Total RNA was extracted using Trizol reagent, and RNA quality was assessed on an Agilent 2100 Bioanalyzer. The V gene is TRBV12-3 or TRBV12-4 and the J gene is TRBJ2-2; the D gene identity is not certain. The source material was peripheral blood or thyroid tissue (not recorded which). The receptor was derived from a woman between 18 and 30 years old with Graves' hyperthyroidism. Donor details come from another sample of the same person, matched by shared clones. The CDR3 sequence is CASSLNGELFF. In nucleotide form, the sequence is TGTGCCAGCAGTTTAAACGGGGAGCTGTTTTTT.